This T cell receptor beta chain derives from a study of blood T cell repertoires in COVID-19. Participants reported their clinical history, and cohort assignment relied on those reports. TCRdb keeps only in-frame clones here, not all; method: immunoSEQ multiplex PCR. This table has a few hundred thousand clones, 70% to 90% appearing once. The CDR3 contains 14 residues. Germline V gives CDR1 SGHVS, CDR2 FNYEAQ. V was trimmed by 5 bases and J by 2 bases, leaving 12 bases between them. This chain connects TRBV7-6 to TRBJ1-1; tentatively, D is TRBD1 (5 bases). The TCR originated in a woman aged 25 to 45 who had recovered from COVID-19. The specimen was PBMCs or T cells enriched from blood (not recorded which). CDR3 sequence reads: CASSEGRGNTEAFF. The CDR3 bases are TGTGCCAGCAGCGAAGGAAGGGGAAACACTGAAGCTTTCTTT.